The 10 T cell receptor beta chains below were found in one sample sequenced in a study of low-dose radiotherapy and immunotherapy resistance in tumors. Covering alpha and beta chains, TRAV- and TRBV-specific primers were used for the first-strand cDNA. TCRs were amplified for roughly 20 PCR cycles with a constant-region primer and V-primer adapter. Each CDR3 protein is one row after TCRdb ran MiXCR on the reads. The top ten hold 5.5% to 6.5% of the sample, which has about 9,800 distinct CDR3 sequences, 40% to 55% seen once. The receptor set was obtained from a human donor with advanced metastatic prostate, ovarian, gallbladder or colorectal cancer (not recorded which). This table probably holds off-target reads from a library built for another chain.

The J gene is TRBJ2-5, the V gene TRBV27; a possible D gene is TRBD1 (7 bases). The germline V and J ends were trimmed by 9 bases and 0 bases, with 20 bases remaining between them. The germline gives CDR1 MNHEY, CDR2 SMNVEV (reference sequence). The CDR3 loop spans 16 amino acids. In DNA form, the CDR3 reads TGTGCCAGTCGGCGGAGGGGGCCTGGGTACCAAGAGACCCAGTACTTC. This encodes CASRRRGPGYQETQYF.

This clonotype appeared a single time. J is TRBJ2-3 and V is TRBV20-1; 8 positions match TRBD2. CDR3 length: 17 residues. Germline V gene data show CDR1 as DFQATT and CDR2 as SNEGSKA (reference sequence). V lost 0 bases, J lost 2 bases, and 10 bases stayed unmatched. The CDR3 region has the DNA TGCAGTGCTAGAGATCGAGCGGGGGAGATGATCACAGATACGCAGTATTTT. It encodes CSARDRAGEMITDTQYF.

J is TRBJ1-3 and V is TRBV3-1, with D possibly matching TRBD1 (6 bases). The CDR3 is 13 residues long. V lost 2 bases and J 5 bases, leaving 7 bases between the germline ends. In germline, CDR1 is LGHDT, CDR2 YNNKEL (reference sequence). The CDR3 coding sequence is TGTGCCAGCAGCCAACGGGACAGAAACACCATATATTTT. It yields the protein CASSQRDRNTIYF.

This chain uses TRBV29-1 with TRBJ1-1, with 7 bases fitting TRBD1. Germline CDR1 SQVTM, CDR2 ANQGSEA. With V trimmed by 4 bases and J by 5 bases, 7 bases remained unmatched. The CDR3 consists of 13 residues. This CDR3 is CSVAEGARTEAFF. For the CDR3, the DNA is TGCAGCGTTGCAGAGGGGGCGCGAACTGAAGCTTTCTTT.

This clonotype was seen a handful of times. The rearrangement uses TRBV29-1 and TRBJ1-5; the D is unclear. Between the trimmed V and J ends, which lost 7 bases and 3 bases, there was a span of 16 bases. The CDR3 extends over 14 amino acids. The germline CDR1 and CDR2 sequences are SQVTM and ANQGSEA. The CDR3 reads CSAGMGGDNQPQHF. CDR3 DNA: TGCAGCGCTGGGATGGGAGGCGACAATCAGCCCCAGCATTTT.

V gene TRBV29-1 combines with J gene TRBJ2-7; no reliable D call. This CDR3 is built from 11 residues. Trimming cost V 4 bases and J 6 bases, with 10 bases left between them. Germline assignment: CDR1 SQVTM and CDR2 ANQGSEA. This CDR3 reads CSVGWVAEQYF. The DNA for the CDR3 is TGCAGCGTTGGGTGGGTGGCCGAGCAGTACTTC.

J is TRBJ2-5 and V is TRBV11-2; D is unclear. Trimming took 5 bases from V and 3 from J, leaving 4 bases between them. CDR3 size: 11 residues. Per the germline V gene, CDR1 is SGHAT and CDR2 is FQNNGV. CDR3 amino acids: CASSQKETQYF. CDR3 DNA sequence: TGTGCCAGCAGCCAAAAAGAGACCCAGTACTTC.

By its share, this clonotype is medium-sized (0.01 to 0.1%). This chain joins TRBV27 and TRBJ1-2, with unresolved D. V was pared by 7 bases and J by 8 bases, with 29 bases between. The germline gives CDR1 MNHEY, CDR2 SMNVEV (reference sequence). CDR3 length equals 17 residues. For the CDR3, the DNA is TGTGCCAGCACCTCCCGGGGTGGAGGCGCCCCGCTTTCGGGCTACACCTTC. Translated, it gives CASTSRGGGAPLSGYTF.

V and J are TRBV18 and TRBJ1-2; D not resolved. The germline V gene has CDR1 KGHSH and CDR2 LQKENI. This CDR3 has 13 residues. Trimming took 3 bases from V and 0 from J, leaving 5 bases between them. The CDR3 region is CASSPEANYGYTF. The CDR3 DNA reads TGTGCCAGCTCACCGGAAGCTAACTATGGCTACACCTTC.

By proportion, this clonotype is large. The gene calls are TRBV5-1 and TRBJ2-7; 7 nucleotides align to TRBD1. The CDR3 has 14 amino acids. Germline lookup yields CDR1 SGHRS and CDR2 YFSETQ. V shed 4 bases, J shed 1 base, and the junction held 5 bases outside the gene matches. The CDR3 is CASSDDRESYEQYF. The CDR3 DNA reads as TGCGCCAGCAGCGATGACAGGGAATCCTACGAGCAGTACTTC.